The rows below give T cell receptor beta chains drawn from one sample of a study of identifying expanded T cells in peripheral blood. The protocol was immunoSEQ multiplex PCR, while the TCRdb copy is restricted to in-frame clones and leaves out a portion. The sample records under 70,000 clones, about 89% being singletons. The source material was blood. Receptors originate from a person aged 18 to 75 in good health. The CDR3 runs from the conserved cysteine through the conserved F or W. Each record gives: clone size, J gene, D gene, V gene, CDR3 DNA, CDR3 protein. D genes are given only for firm matches. The size entry is marked missing in some rows and otherwise reads once, few, many or a size class.

abundance: NA; j_gene: TRBJ2-5; d_gene: NA; v_gene: TRBV9; CDR3nt: TGTGCCAGCAGCGTAGACGAGGGCACCCAGTACTTC; CDR3aa: CASSVDEGTQYF
abundance: NA; j_gene: TRBJ2-7; d_gene: NA; v_gene: TRBV5-6; CDR3nt: TGTGCCAGCAGCCGTGGGCCCCTGATCGGCTCCTACGAGCAGTACTTC; CDR3aa: CASSRGPLIGSYEQYF
abundance: NA; j_gene: TRBJ1-1; d_gene: NA; v_gene: TRBV18; CDR3nt: TGTGCCAGCTCACCACAGGGGTTGGGCACTGAAGCTTTCTTT; CDR3aa: CASSPQGLGTEAFF
abundance: NA; j_gene: TRBJ1-6; d_gene: TRBD1; v_gene: TRBV10-1; CDR3nt: TGCGCCAGCTTTGGAGGACAGGTGGTTTCACCCCTCCACTTT; CDR3aa: CASFGGQVVSPLHF
abundance: NA; j_gene: TRBJ2-1; d_gene: TRBD2; v_gene: TRBV7-6; CDR3nt: TGTGCCAGCAGCTATACTAGCGGGAGTTACAATGAGCAGTTCTTC; CDR3aa: CASSYTSGSYNEQFF
abundance: NA; j_gene: TRBJ2-3; d_gene: NA; v_gene: TRBV7-9; CDR3nt: TGTGCCAGCAGCTTAGGTGGGATATCTAGCACAGATACGCAGTATTTT; CDR3aa: CASSLGGISSTDTQYF
abundance: NA; j_gene: TRBJ2-2; d_gene: NA; v_gene: TRBV7-9; CDR3nt: TGTGCCAGCAGCCCCGGGGGTGTCGGGGAGCTGTTTTTT; CDR3aa: CASSPGGVGELFF
abundance: NA; j_gene: TRBJ1-5; d_gene: NA; v_gene: TRBV7-9; CDR3nt: TGTGCCAGCAGCTTAGCAGGGGGCAATCAGCCCCAGCATTTT; CDR3aa: CASSLAGGNQPQHF
abundance: once; j_gene: TRBJ2-7; d_gene: TRBD2; v_gene: TRBV10-3; CDR3nt: TGTGCCATCAGTCGAACAGGGGTAGGTAGCGGGGGATTCTACGAGCAGTACTTC; CDR3aa: CAISRTGVGSGGFYEQYF
abundance: NA; j_gene: TRBJ2-5; d_gene: NA; v_gene: TRBV7-6; CDR3nt: TGTGCCAGCAGCTTAGTTCGGAGCGCCTTACAAGAGACCCAGTACTTC; CDR3aa: CASSLVRSALQETQYF
abundance: NA; j_gene: TRBJ2-7; d_gene: TRBD1; v_gene: TRBV5-1; CDR3nt: TGCGCCAGCAGCCTAGGGACAGAATTCTCCTACGAGCAGTACTTC; CDR3aa: CASSLGTEFSYEQYF
abundance: once; j_gene: TRBJ1-4; d_gene: NA; v_gene: TRBV6-5; CDR3nt: TGTGCCAGCAGTCCCAGGGAGGGCGAAAAACTGTTTTTT; CDR3aa: CASSPREGEKLFF
abundance: few; j_gene: TRBJ1-6; d_gene: NA; v_gene: TRBV27; CDR3nt: TGTGCCAGCAGTCGAAAGCTGGACAGCGGTTATAATTCACCCCTCCACTTT; CDR3aa: CASSRKLDSGYNSPLHF
abundance: NA; j_gene: TRBJ2-3; d_gene: NA; v_gene: TRBV4-1; CDR3nt: TGCGCCAGCAGCCCCGGAGAGGTAGGATACACAGATACGCAGTATTTT; CDR3aa: CASSPGEVGYTDTQYF
abundance: NA; j_gene: TRBJ1-6; d_gene: TRBD1; v_gene: TRBV28; CDR3nt: TGTGCCAGCAGTCCAGACGGGACAGTTCCTAATTCACCCCTCCACTTT; CDR3aa: CASSPDGTVPNSPLHF
abundance: few; j_gene: TRBJ2-1; d_gene: TRBD2; v_gene: TRBV6-4; CDR3nt: TGTGCCAGCAGTGACTCGACTAGCGGGGGGGCTGAAGAGCAGTTCTTC; CDR3aa: CASSDSTSGGAEEQFF
abundance: NA; j_gene: TRBJ1-5; d_gene: TRBD1; v_gene: TRBV6-4; CDR3nt: TGTGCCAGCAGCCCGACAGGGGGTCTCAATCAGCCCCAGCATTTT; CDR3aa: CASSPTGGLNQPQHF
abundance: NA; j_gene: TRBJ2-5; d_gene: NA; v_gene: TRBV7-3; CDR3nt: TGTGCCAGCAGACCTACCGGGACAAGTCAAGAGACCCAGTACTTC; CDR3aa: CASRPTGTSQETQYF
abundance: NA; j_gene: TRBJ2-6; d_gene: NA; v_gene: TRBV6-1; CDR3nt: TGTGCCATAGAGCAGGGGGGCTCTGGGGCCAACGTCCTGACTTTC; CDR3aa: CAIEQGGSGANVLTF
abundance: NA; j_gene: TRBJ1-5; d_gene: NA; v_gene: TRBV30; CDR3nt: TGTGCCTGGAGTGGCAGACACCCCCGCAATCAGCCCCAGCATTTT; CDR3aa: CAWSGRHPRNQPQHF
abundance: NA; j_gene: TRBJ1-4; d_gene: TRBD1; v_gene: TRBV4-1; CDR3nt: TGCGCCAGCAGCCAAGATACCGGACAGGGGAATGAAAAACTGTTTTTT; CDR3aa: CASSQDTGQGNEKLFF
abundance: once; j_gene: TRBJ2-7; d_gene: NA; v_gene: TRBV12-2; CDR3nt: TGTGCAAGTCGCTTAGCGGGGGACAGGGGGCGCTACGAGCAGTACTTC; CDR3aa: CASRLAGDRGRYEQYF
abundance: NA; j_gene: TRBJ2-2; d_gene: NA; v_gene: TRBV7-6; CDR3nt: TGTGCCAGCAGCTTAGATTATCCGTCCACCGGGGAGCTGTTTTTT; CDR3aa: CASSLDYPSTGELFF
abundance: NA; j_gene: TRBJ2-1; d_gene: NA; v_gene: TRBV19; CDR3nt: TGTGCCAGTAGCAGACAGGAACATTACAATGAGCAGTTCTTC; CDR3aa: CASSRQEHYNEQFF
abundance: NA; j_gene: TRBJ2-5; d_gene: NA; v_gene: TRBV28; CDR3nt: TGTGCCAGCATGTACGGGCCTACTCAGTACTTC; CDR3aa: CASMYGPTQYF